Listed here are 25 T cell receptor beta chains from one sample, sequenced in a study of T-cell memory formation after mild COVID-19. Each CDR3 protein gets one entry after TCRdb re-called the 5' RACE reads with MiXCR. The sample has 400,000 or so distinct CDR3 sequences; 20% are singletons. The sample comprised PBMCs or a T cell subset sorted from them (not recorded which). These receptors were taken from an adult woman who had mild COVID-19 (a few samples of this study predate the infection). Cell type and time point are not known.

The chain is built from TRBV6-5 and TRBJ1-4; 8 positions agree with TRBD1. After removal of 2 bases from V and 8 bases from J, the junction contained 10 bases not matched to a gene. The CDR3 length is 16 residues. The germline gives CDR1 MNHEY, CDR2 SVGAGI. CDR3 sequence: CASSYVGQGFEEKLFF. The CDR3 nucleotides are TGTGCCAGCAGTTACGTTGGACAGGGTTTTGAGGAAAAACTGTTTTTT.

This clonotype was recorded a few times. CDR3 protein: CASSLSAGSSYEQYF. The CDR3 bases are TGTGCCAGCAGCTTATCTGCCGGGAGCTCCTACGAGCAGTACTTC. J is TRBJ2-7 and V is TRBV11-2; tentatively, D is TRBD2 (6 bases). The germline V and J ends were trimmed by 2 bases and 0 bases, with 11 bases remaining between them. This CDR3 has 15 amino acids. CDR1 and CDR2 (germline): SGHAT, FQNNGV.

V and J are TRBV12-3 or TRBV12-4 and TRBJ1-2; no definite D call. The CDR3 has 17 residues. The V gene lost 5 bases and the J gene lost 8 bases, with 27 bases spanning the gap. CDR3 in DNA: TGTGCCAGCAGTAGCCTGGGCCGTTCCCGCCCCAGTAGGGGCTACACCTTC. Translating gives CASSSLGRSRPSRGYTF.

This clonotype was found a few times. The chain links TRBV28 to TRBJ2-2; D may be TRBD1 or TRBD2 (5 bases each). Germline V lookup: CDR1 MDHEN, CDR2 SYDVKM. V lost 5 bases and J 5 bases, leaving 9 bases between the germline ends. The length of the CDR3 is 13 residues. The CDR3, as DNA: TGTGCCAGCAGTAGGGGACCAACCGGGGAGCTGTTTTTT. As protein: CASSRGPTGELFF. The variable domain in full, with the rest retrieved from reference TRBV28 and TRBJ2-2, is DVKVTQSSRYLVKRTGEKVFLECVQDMDHENMFWYRQDPGLGLRLIYFSYDVKMKEKGDIPEGYSVSREKKERFSLILESASTNQTSMYLCASSRGPTGELFFGEGSRLTVL.

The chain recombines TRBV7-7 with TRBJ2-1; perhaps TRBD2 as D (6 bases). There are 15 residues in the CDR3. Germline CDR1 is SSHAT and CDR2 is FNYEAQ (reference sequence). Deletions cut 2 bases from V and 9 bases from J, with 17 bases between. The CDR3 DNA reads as TGTGCCAGCAGCTTAACTGCGGGGAATTCTGGTGAGCAGTTCTTC. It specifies CASSLTAGNSGEQFF.

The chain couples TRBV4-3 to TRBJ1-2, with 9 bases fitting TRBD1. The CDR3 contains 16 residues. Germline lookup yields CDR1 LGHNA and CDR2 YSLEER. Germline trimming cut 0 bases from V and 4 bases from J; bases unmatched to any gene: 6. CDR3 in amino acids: CASSQDRQGGGYGYTF. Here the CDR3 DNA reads TGCGCCAGCAGCCAAGACCGACAGGGGGGCGGCTATGGCTACACCTTC.

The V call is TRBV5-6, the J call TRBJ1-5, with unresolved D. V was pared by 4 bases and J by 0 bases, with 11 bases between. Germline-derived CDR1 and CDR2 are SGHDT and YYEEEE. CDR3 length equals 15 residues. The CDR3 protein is CASSEGPYSNQPQHF. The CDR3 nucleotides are TGTGCCAGCAGCGAGGGTCCGTATAGCAATCAGCCCCAGCATTTT.

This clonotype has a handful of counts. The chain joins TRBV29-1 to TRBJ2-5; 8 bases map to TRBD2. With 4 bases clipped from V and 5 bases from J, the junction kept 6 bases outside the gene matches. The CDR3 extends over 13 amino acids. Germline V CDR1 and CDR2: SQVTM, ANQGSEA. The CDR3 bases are TGCAGCGTTGCTGCGGGAGGACAGGAGACCCAGTACTTC. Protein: CSVAAGGQETQYF. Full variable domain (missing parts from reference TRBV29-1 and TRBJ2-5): SAVISQKPSRDICQRGTSLTIQCQVDSQVTMMFWYRQQPGQSLTLIATANQGSEATYESGFVIDKFPISRPNLTFSTLTVSNMSPEDSSIYLCSVAAGGQETQYFGPGTRLLVL.

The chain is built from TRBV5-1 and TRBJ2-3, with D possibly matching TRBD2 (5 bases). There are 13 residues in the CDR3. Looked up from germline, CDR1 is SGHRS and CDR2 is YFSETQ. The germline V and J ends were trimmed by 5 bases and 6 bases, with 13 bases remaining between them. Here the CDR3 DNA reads TGCGCCAGCAGTCCCTGGAGGTTGGATACGCAGTATTTT. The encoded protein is CASSPWRLDTQYF.

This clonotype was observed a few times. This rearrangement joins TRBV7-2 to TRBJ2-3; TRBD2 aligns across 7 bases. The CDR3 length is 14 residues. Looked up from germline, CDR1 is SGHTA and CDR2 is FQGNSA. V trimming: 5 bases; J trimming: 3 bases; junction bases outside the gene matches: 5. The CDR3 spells CASSGELATDTQYF. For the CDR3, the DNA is TGTGCCAGCAGCGGCGAACTAGCGACAGATACGCAGTATTTT.

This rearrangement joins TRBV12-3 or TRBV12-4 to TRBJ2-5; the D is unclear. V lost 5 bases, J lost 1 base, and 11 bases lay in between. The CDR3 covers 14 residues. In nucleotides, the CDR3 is TGTGCCAGCAGTCCCACCGGGCCCCAAGAGACCCAGTACTTC. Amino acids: CASSPTGPQETQYF.

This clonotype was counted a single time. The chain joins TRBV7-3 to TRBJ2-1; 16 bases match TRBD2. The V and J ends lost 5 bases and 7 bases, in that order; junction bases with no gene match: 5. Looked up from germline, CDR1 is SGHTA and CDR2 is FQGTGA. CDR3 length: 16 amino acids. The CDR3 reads CASSMGLAGGANEQFF. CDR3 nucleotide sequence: TGTGCCAGCAGCATGGGACTAGCGGGAGGGGCAAATGAGCAGTTCTTC.

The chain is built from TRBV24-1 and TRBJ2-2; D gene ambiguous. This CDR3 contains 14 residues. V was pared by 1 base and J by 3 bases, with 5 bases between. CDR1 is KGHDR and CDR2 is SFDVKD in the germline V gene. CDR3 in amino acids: CATSDFGDTGELFF. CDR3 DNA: TGTGCCACCAGTGATTTTGGAGACACCGGGGAGCTGTTTTTT.

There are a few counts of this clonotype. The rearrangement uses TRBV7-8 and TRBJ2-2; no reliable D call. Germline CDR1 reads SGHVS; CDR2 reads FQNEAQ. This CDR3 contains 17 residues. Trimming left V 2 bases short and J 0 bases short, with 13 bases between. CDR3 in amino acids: CASSLRRRPANTGELFF. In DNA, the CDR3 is TGTGCCAGCAGCTTACGACGACGACCGGCGAACACCGGGGAGCTGTTTTTT.

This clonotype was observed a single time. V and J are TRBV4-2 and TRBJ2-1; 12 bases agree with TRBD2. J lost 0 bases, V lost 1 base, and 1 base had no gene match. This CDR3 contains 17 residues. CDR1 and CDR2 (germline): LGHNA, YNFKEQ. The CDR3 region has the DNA TGTGCCAGCAGCCAAGGACTAGCGGGGGTCTCCTACAATGAGCAGTTCTTC. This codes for CASSQGLAGVSYNEQFF.

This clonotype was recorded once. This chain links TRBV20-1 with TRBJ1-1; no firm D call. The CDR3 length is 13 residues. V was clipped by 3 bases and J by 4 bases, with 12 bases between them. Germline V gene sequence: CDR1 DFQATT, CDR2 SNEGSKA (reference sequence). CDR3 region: CSARTAGVTEAFF. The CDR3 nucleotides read TGCAGTGCTAGGACGGCCGGGGTCACTGAAGCTTTCTTT.

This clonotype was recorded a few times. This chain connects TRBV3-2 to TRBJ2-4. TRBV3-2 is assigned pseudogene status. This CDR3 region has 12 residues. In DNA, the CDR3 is TGTGCCAGCAGCCAAGGAATGTACATTCAGTACTTC. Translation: CASSQGMYIQYF.

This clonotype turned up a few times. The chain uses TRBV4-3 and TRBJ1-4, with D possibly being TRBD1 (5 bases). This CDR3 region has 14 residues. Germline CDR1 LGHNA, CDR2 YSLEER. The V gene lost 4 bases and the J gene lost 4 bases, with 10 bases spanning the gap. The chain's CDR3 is CASSPGTFNEKLFF. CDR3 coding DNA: TGCGCCAGCAGCCCCGGGACGTTTAATGAAAAACTGTTTTTT.

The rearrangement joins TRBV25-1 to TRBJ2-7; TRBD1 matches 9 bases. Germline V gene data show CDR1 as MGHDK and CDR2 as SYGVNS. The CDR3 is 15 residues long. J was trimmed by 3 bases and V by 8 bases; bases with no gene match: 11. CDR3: CASAGDGTGSYEQYF. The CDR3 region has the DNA TGTGCCAGCGCCGGCGATGGGACAGGGAGCTACGAGCAGTACTTC.

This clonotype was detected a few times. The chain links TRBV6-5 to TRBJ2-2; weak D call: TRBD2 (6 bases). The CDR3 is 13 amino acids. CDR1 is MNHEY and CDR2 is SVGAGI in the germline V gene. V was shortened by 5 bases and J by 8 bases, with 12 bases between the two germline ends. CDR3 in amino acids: CASSPGGRGELFF. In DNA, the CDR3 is TGTGCCAGCAGTCCTGGTGGGAGGGGGGAGCTGTTTTTT.

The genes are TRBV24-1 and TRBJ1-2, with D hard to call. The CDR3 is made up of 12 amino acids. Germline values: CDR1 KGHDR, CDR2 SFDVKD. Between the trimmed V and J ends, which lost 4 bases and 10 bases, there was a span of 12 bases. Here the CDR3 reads CATSDGLSPYTF. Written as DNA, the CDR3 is TGTGCCACCAGTGACGGGCTTTCCCCCTACACCTTC.

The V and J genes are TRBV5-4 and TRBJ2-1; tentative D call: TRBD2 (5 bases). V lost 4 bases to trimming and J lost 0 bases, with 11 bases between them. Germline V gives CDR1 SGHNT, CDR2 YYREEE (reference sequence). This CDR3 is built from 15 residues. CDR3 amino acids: CASSTRGGSYNEQFF. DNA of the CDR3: TGTGCCAGCAGCACACGGGGTGGCTCCTACAATGAGCAGTTCTTC. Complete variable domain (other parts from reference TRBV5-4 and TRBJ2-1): ETGVTQSPTHLIKTRGQQVTLRCSSQSGHNTVSWYQQALGQGPQFIFQYYREEENGRGNFPPRFSGLQFPNYSSELNVNALELDDSALYLCASSTRGGSYNEQFFGPGTRLTVL.

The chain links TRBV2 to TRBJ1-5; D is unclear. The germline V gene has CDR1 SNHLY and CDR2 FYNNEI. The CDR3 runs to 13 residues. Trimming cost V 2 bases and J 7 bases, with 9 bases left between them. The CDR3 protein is CASSENWGQPQHF. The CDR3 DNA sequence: TGTGCCAGCAGTGAAAATTGGGGACAGCCCCAGCATTTT.

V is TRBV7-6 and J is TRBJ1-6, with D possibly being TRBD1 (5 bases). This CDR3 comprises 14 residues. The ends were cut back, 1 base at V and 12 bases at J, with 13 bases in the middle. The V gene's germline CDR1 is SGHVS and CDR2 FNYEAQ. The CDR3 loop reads CASSLESGPRPLHF. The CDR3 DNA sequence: TGTGCCAGCAGCTTAGAATCGGGGCCGCGACCCCTCCACTTT.

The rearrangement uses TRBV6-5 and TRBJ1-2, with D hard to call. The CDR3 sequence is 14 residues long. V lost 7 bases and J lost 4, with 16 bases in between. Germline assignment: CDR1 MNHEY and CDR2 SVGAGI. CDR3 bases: TGTGCCAGCACCCACAACCCGCGAAGCTATGGCTACACCTTC. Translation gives CASTHNPRSYGYTF.